This TCR beta chain stems from a study of identical twins. Study outcomes and limitations: Sharing of beta out-of-frame sequences by twins showed a weaker excess.

TCRdb re-called the 5' RACE reads through MiXCR, storing one row per CDR3 protein. The profile shows 550,000 to 700,000 distinct CDR3 sequences, 9.6% of them singletons. Worth noting for this clonotype: Its specificity is not known.

CDR3 size: 13 residues. V gave up 8 bases and J gave up 1 base, with 11 bases separating them. Germline V gene data show CDR1 as MDHEN and CDR2 as SYDVKM. These records were also assigned to another study, of yellow fever vaccine responses in identical twins.

The chain recombines TRBV28 with TRBJ1-2; D is undetermined. The source of this sequence is a woman under 30 in good health. Material: PBMCs. Here the CDR3 DNA reads TGTGCCAGCGGTCACACTGTTAACTATGGCTACACCTTC. The encoded protein is CASGHTVNYGYTF.